This T cell receptor beta chain was retrieved from a study of Ad26.COV2.S vaccination and SARS-CoV-2 variants. Profiled with immunoSEQ multiplex PCR; TCRdb holds only in-frame clones, not every one. The top ten clones hold roughly 1.9% of a sample with some 320,000 clones, approximately 86% of them seen once. V was clipped by 7 bases and J by 2 bases; unmatched bases: 14. CDR1 LNHDA and CDR2 SQIVND come from the germline V gene (reference sequence). This CDR3 is 18 amino acids long. The treatment here: 19 received Ad26.COV2.S at low or high dose, single or two shots; about 5 received placebo; per-sample allocation not given. The samples date from day 63 after the first vaccine or placebo injection.

V is TRBV19 and J is TRBJ2-2, with 9 bases identical to TRBD1. The sample in question was peripheral blood, obtained in a trial of Ad26.COV2.S vaccine versus placebo. The clonotype originates from a person aged 18-60 years who received the Ad26.COV2.S COVID-19 vaccine or a placebo. DNA for the CDR3: TGTGCCAGTACTCTACTGAGGTCGGGACAGGGAAACACCGGGGAGCTGTTTTTT. Translating it yields CASTLLRSGQGNTGELFF.